Shown below are 14 T cell receptor beta chains from a single sample sequenced in a study of T cell responses to AZD1222 COVID-19 vaccine. The data were produced by immunoSEQ multiplex PCR, yet TCRdb's version contains in-frame clones alone and is incomplete. The sample has over 150,000 clones, approximately 90% seen once. The material was peripheral blood, obtained 28 days after the second AZD1222 dose. These receptors originate from an adult who received the AZD1222 COVID-19 vaccine.

The rearrangement joins TRBV5-5 to TRBJ1-1; the D gene is possibly TRBD1 (5 bases). Per germline, CDR1 SGHKS and CDR2 YYEKEE (reference sequence). The CDR3 totals 13 residues. Trimming removed 6 bases at V and 10 bases at J, with 19 bases between. The CDR3 loop is CASTILLGAAAFF. CDR3 in DNA: TGTGCCAGCACGATCCTCCTCGGGGCCGCAGCTTTCTTT. Together with reference TRBV5-5 and TRBJ1-1, the CDR3 gives the full variable domain: DAGVTQSPTHLIKTRGQQVTLRCSPISGHKSVSWYQQVLGQGPQFIFQYYEKEERGRGNFPDRFSARQFPNYSSELNVNALLLGDSALYLCASTILLGAAAFFGQGTRLTVV.

The chain has TRBV5-5 and TRBJ1-1; D might be TRBD1 (5 bases). The germline V gene has CDR1 SGHKS and CDR2 YYEKEE (reference sequence). The V gene lost 6 bases and the J gene lost 3 bases, with 15 bases spanning the gap. The length of the CDR3 is 14 residues. DNA of the CDR3: TGTGCCAGCACCCCGGCGGGGGGGGACACTGAAGCTTTCTTT. This translates into CASTPAGGDTEAFF. The full variable domain, in which reference TRBV5-5 and TRBJ1-1 provide the parts outside the CDR3, is DAGVTQSPTHLIKTRGQQVTLRCSPISGHKSVSWYQQVLGQGPQFIFQYYEKEERGRGNFPDRFSARQFPNYSSELNVNALLLGDSALYLCASTPAGGDTEAFFGQGTRLTVV.

This clone was counted only a few times. This sequence joins TRBV5-5 and TRBJ1-5; weak D call: TRBD1 (6 bases). The CDR3 extends over 16 amino acids. Germline assignment: CDR1 SGHKS and CDR2 YYEKEE (reference sequence). Between the trimmed V and J ends, which lost 3 bases and 4 bases, there was a span of 17 bases. The CDR3: CASSSISQGANQPQHF. CDR3 nucleotide sequence: TGTGCCAGCAGCTCGATCTCACAGGGAGCGAATCAGCCCCAGCATTTT.

This clone came up once. The chain recombines TRBV20-1 with TRBJ2-7, with TRBD1 matching over 7 bases. Per germline, CDR1 DFQATT and CDR2 SNEGSKA (reference sequence). Trimming cost V 3 bases and J 6 bases; bases outside gene matches: 2. CDR3 length: 11 amino acids. For the CDR3, the DNA is TGCAGTGCTAGCCGGACAGGCGAGCAGTACTTC. It translates to CSASRTGEQYF.

This clone showed up just once. The chain couples TRBV27 to TRBJ1-5; TRBD1 agrees at 7 bases. This CDR3 is 13 amino acids long. V dropped 5 bases and J dropped 5; count of bases not matched to a gene: 3. Germline CDR1 and CDR2: MNHEY and SMNVEV (reference sequence). The CDR3 nucleotides are TGTGCCAGCAGTCTACAGGGGTATCAGCCCCAGCATTTT. It translates to CASSLQGYQPQHF.

The rearrangement uses TRBV10-3 and TRBJ1-2; D might be TRBD1 (6 bases). CDR3 length: 14 residues. With 3 bases removed from V and 4 bases from J, the gap between germline ends came to 12 bases. Germline loops: CDR1 ENHRY, CDR2 SYGVKD. The CDR3 nucleotides are TGTGCCATCAGTGAAAGGGGGGACGCCTATGGCTACACCTTC. This sequence encodes CAISERGDAYGYTF.

The chain recombines TRBV4-1 with TRBJ1-1, with D possibly matching TRBD1 (5 bases). CDR1 is MGHRA, CDR2 YSYEKL, per germline. CDR3 length equals 15 residues. Trimming left V 2 bases short and J 3 bases short, with 13 bases between. The CDR3 DNA reads TGCGCCAGCAGCCAACCGGGACGGCGACACACTGAAGCTTTCTTT. Encoded protein: CASSQPGRRHTEAFF.

The CDR3 protein is CASSLGANNEQFF. The DNA for the CDR3 is TGTGCCAGCAGCTTGGGGGCAAACAATGAGCAGTTCTTC. V and J are TRBV7-9 and TRBJ2-1, with TRBD1 as a possible D gene (6 bases). The V gene lost 3 bases and the J gene lost 5 bases, with 8 bases spanning the gap. This CDR3 region has 13 residues. CDR1 is SEHNR, CDR2 FQNEAQ, per germline (reference sequence).

The V call is TRBV3-1 (or the pseudogene TRBV3-2), the J call TRBJ1-1; 10 bases agree with TRBD1. The V gene end was trimmed by 4 bases and the J gene end by 0 bases; junction bases not matched to a gene: 2. CDR1 is LGHDT, CDR2 YNNKEL, per germline (reference sequence). CDR3 length equals 15 residues. The CDR3 reads CASSRTGGLNTEAFF. The CDR3 nucleotides read TGTGCCAGCAGCCGGACAGGGGGGTTGAACACTGAAGCTTTCTTT.

The rearrangement joins TRBV11-2 to TRBJ2-3; D possibly corresponds to TRBD2 (6 bases). The CDR3 spans 15 residues. Germline values: CDR1 SGHAT, CDR2 FQNNGV. Trimming stripped 6 bases from V and 0 bases from J, with 13 bases between. Here the CDR3 DNA reads TGTGCCAGCAGTTTCCTCGGGACTAGCACAGATACGCAGTATTTT. Protein sequence: CASSFLGTSTDTQYF.

The DNA of the CDR3 is TGTGCCTGGAGTGTATTTCAGGGTTTCGATGAAAAACTGTTTTTT. As protein: CAWSVFQGFDEKLFF. The gene calls are TRBV30 and TRBJ1-4; maybe TRBD1 (5 bases). The V gene's germline CDR1 is GTSNPN and CDR2 SVGIG (reference sequence). CDR3 length equals 15 residues. V was pared by 0 bases and J by 6 bases, with 14 bases between. The full variable domain, completed using reference TRBV30 and TRBJ1-4, is SQTIHQWPATLVQPVGSPLSLECTVEGTSNPNLYWYRQAAGRGLQLLFYSVGIGQISSEVPQNLSASRPQDRQFILSSKKLLLSDSGFYLCAWSVFQGFDEKLFFGSGTQLSVL.

The genes are TRBV9 and TRBJ2-3; the D call may be TRBD1 or TRBD2 (5 bases each). Looked up from germline, CDR1 is SGDLS and CDR2 is YYNGEE. Trimming removed 3 bases at V and 2 bases at J, with 13 bases between. This CDR3 comprises 15 residues. CDR3 in amino acids: CASSARDHHTDTQYF. Written as DNA, the CDR3 is TGTGCCAGCAGCGCCAGGGACCACCACACAGATACGCAGTATTTT.

This chain connects TRBV6-5 to TRBJ1-5; a weak D match, TRBD1 (5 bases). The V and J ends lost 2 bases and 4 bases respectively, with 9 bases between them. The CDR3 has 14 residues. The germline gives CDR1 MNHEY, CDR2 SVGAGI. CDR3 bases: TGTGCCAGCAGTTACGGCGGGGGAAATCAGCCCCAGCATTTT. Protein product: CASSYGGGNQPQHF.

This chain connects TRBV2 to TRBJ2-1; 9 bases match TRBD1. CDR3 size: 15 residues. In germline, CDR1 is SNHLY, CDR2 FYNNEI. With V trimmed by 4 bases and J by 0 bases, 1 base remained unmatched. DNA of the CDR3: TGTGCCAGCAGTGTGACAGGGGGCTCCTACAATGAGCAGTTCTTC. Its protein is CASSVTGGSYNEQFF.